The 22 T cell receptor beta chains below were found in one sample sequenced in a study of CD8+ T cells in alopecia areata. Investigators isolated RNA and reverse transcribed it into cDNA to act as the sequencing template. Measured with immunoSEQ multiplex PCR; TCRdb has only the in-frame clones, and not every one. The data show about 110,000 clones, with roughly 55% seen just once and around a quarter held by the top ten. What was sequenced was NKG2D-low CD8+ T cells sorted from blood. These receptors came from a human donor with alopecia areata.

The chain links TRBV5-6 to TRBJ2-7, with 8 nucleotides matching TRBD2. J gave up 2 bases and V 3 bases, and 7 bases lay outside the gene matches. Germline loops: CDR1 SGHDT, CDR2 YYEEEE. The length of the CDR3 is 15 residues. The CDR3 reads CASSSGLVSPYEQYF. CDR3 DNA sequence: TGTGCCAGCAGCTCGGGACTAGTTTCCCCCTACGAGCAGTACTTC. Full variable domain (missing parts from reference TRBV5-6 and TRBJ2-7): DAGVTQSPTHLIKTRGQQVTLRCSPKSGHDTVSWYQQALGQGPQFIFQYYEEEERQRGNFPDRFSGHQFPNYSSELNVNALLLGDSALYLCASSSGLVSPYEQYFGPGTRLTVT.

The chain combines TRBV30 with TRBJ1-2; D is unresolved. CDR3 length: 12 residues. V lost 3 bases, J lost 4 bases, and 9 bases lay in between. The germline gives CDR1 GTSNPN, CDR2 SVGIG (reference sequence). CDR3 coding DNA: TGTGCCTGGAGGGGAGTTACCTATGGCTACACCTTC. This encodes CAWRGVTYGYTF.

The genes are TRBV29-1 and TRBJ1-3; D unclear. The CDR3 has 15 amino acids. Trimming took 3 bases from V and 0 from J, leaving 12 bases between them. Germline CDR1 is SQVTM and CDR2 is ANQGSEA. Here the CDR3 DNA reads TGCAGCGTTGAGGTCAGAGGACTCTCTGGAAACACCATATATTTT. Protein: CSVEVRGLSGNTIYF.

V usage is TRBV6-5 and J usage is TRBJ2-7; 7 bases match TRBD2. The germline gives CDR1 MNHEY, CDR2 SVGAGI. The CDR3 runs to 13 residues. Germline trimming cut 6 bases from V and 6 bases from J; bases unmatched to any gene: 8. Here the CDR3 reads CASSPAGPLEQYF. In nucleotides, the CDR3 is TGTGCCAGCAGCCCAGCGGGACCCCTCGAGCAGTACTTC.

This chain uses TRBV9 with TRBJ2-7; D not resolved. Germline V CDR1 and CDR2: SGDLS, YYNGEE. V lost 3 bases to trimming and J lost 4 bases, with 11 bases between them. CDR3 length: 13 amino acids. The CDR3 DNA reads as TGTGCCAGCAGCGCGACACACAAATACGAGCAGTACTTC. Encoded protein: CASSATHKYEQYF.

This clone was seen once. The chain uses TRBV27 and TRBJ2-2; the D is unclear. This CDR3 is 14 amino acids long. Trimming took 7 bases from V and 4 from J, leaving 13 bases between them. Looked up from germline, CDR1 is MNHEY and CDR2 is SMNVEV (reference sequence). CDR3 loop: CASTEKSVTGELFF. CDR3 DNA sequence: TGTGCCAGCACGGAAAAATCGGTCACCGGGGAGCTGTTTTTT.

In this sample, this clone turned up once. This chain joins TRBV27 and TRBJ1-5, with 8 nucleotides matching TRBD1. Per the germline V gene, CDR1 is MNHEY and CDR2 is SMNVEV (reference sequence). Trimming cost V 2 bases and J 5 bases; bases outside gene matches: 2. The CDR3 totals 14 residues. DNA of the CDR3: TGTGCCAGCAGTTTAGCAGGGGGCCATCAGCCCCAGCATTTT. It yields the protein CASSLAGGHQPQHF.

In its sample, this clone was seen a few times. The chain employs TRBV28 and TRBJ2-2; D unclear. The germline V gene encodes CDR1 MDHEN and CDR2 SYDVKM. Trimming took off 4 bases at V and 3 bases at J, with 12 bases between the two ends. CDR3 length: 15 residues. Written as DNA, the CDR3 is TGTGCCAGCAGTTCGCGATTAGGATACACCGGGGAGCTGTTTTTT. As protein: CASSSRLGYTGELFF.

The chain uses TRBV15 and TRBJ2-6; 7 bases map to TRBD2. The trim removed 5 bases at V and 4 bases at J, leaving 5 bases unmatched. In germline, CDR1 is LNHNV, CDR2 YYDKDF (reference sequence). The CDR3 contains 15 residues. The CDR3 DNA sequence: TGTGCCACCAGCGCCGGGGGGATGGGGGCCAACGTCCTGACTTTC. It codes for CATSAGGMGANVLTF. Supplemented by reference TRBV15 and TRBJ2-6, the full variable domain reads DAMVIQNPRYQVTQFGKPVTLSCSQTLNHNVMYWYQQKSSQAPKLLFHYYDKDFNNEADTPDNFQSRRPNTSFCFLDIRSPGLGDTAMYLCATSAGGMGANVLTFGAGSRLTVL.

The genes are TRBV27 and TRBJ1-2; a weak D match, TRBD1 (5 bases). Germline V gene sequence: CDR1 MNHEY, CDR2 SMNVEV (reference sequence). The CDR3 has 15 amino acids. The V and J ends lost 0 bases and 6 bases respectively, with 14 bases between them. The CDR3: CASSLSKRGTNGYTF. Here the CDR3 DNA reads TGTGCCAGCAGTTTATCGAAACGGGGGACCAATGGCTACACCTTC.

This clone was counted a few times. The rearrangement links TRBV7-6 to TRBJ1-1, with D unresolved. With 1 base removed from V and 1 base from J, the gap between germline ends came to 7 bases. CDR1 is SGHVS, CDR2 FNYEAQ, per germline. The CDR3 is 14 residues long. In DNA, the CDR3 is TGTGCCAGCAGCTTAGACGGAGAGAACACTGAAGCTTTCTTT. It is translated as CASSLDGENTEAFF.

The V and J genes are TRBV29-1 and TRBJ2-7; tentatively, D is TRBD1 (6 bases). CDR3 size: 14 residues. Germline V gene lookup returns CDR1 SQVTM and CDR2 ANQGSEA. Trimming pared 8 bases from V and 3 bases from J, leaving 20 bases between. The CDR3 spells CSPIWDKANYEQYF. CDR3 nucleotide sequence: TGCAGCCCTATTTGGGACAAGGCTAACTACGAGCAGTACTTC.

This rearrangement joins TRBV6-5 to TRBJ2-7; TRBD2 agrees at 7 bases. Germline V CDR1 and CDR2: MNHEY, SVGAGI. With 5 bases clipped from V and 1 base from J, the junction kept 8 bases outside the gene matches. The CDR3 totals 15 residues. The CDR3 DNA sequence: TGTGCCAGCAGTGGGGTGGCGGGAGTATCCTACGAGCAGTACTTC. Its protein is CASSGVAGVSYEQYF.

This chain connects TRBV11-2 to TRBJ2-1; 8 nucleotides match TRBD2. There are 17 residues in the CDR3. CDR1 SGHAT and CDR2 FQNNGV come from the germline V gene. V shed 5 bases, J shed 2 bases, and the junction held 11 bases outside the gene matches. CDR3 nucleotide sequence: TGTGCCAGCAGCCCGAACTCCGGGACTAGAGCCTACAATGAGCAGTTCTTC. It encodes CASSPNSGTRAYNEQFF.

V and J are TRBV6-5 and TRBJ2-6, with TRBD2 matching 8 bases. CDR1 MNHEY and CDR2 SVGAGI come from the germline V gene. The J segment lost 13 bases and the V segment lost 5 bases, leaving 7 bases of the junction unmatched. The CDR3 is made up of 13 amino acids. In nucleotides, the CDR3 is TGTGCCAGCAGTCGGGCTAGCGGGCCGGTCCTGACTTTC. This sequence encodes CASSRASGPVLTF.

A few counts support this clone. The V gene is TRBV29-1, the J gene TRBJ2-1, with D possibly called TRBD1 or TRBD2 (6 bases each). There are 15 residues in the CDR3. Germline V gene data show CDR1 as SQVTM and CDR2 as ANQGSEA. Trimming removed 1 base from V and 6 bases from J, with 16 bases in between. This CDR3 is CSVEGTGAGGNEQFF. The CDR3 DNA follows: TGCAGCGTTGAAGGTACGGGGGCCGGAGGCAATGAGCAGTTCTTC.

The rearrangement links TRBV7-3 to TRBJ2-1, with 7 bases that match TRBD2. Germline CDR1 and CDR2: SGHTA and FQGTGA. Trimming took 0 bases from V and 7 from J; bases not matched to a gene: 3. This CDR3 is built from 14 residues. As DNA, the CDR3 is TGTGCCAGCAGCTTAACCCCTAGCGGAAATGAGCAGTTCTTC. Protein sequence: CASSLTPSGNEQFF.

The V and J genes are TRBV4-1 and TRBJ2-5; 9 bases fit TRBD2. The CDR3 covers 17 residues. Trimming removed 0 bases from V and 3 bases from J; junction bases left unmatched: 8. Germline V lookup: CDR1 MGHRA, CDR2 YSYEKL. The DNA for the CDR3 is TGCGCCAGCAGCCAAGATCTTGGGCGGGAGGGAAAAGAGACCCAGTACTTC. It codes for CASSQDLGREGKETQYF.

The CDR3 DNA sequence: TGCGCCAGCAGCAACAGGGCCACGTCCTACGAGCAGTACTTC. Amino acids: CASSNRATSYEQYF. This chain uses TRBV4-1 with TRBJ2-7; tentative D call: TRBD1 (6 bases). The CDR3 length is 14 residues. Germline V gene sequence: CDR1 MGHRA, CDR2 YSYEKL. Trimming removed 5 bases from V and 1 base from J, with 12 bases in between.

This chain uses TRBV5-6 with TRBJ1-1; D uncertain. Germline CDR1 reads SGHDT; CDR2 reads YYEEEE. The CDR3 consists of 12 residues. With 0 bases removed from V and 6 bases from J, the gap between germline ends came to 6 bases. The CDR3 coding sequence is TGTGCCAGCAGCTTGGTTGGATCTGAAGCTTTCTTT. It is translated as CASSLVGSEAFF.

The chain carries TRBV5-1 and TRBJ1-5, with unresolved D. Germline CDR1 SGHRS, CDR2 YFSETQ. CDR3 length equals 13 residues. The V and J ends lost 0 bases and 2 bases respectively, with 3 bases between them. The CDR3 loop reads CASSLVGNQPQHF. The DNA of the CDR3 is TGCGCCAGCAGCTTGGTGGGCAATCAGCCCCAGCATTTT.

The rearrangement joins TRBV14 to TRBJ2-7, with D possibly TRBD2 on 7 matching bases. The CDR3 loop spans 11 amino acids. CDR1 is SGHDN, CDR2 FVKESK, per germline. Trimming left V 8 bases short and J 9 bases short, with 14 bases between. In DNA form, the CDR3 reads TGTGCCAGCGCGGGGGCCGGGTGGCAGTACTTC. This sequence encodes CASAGAGWQYF.